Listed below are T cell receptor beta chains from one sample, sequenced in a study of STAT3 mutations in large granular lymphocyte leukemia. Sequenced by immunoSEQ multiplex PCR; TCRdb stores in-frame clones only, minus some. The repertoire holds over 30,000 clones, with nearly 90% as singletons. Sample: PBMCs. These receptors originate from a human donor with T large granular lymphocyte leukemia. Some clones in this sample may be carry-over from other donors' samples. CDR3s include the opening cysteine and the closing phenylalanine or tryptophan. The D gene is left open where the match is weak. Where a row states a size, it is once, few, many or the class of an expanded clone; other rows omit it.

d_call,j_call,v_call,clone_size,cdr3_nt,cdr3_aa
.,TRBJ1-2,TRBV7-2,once,TGTGCCAGCAGCTCCCCGAGGGACTATGGCTACACCTTC,CASSSPRDYGYTF
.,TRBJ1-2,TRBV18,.,TGTGCCAGCTCTTACGACTTGCGCGGCTACACCTTC,CASSYDLRGYTF
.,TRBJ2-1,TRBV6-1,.,TGTGCCAGCAGTGAAATCGGGGACTACAATGAGCAGTTCTTC,CASSEIGDYNEQFF
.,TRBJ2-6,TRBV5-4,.,TGTGCCAGCAGCTTGGGGCCAGGCTTAGGCTTAGGTGGGGCCAACGTCCTGACTTTC,CASSLGPGLGLGGANVLTF
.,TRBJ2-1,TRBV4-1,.,TGCGCCAGCAGCCAAGAGGCCGGCGGGGGCAAGAATGAGCAGTTCTTC,CASSQEAGGGKNEQFF
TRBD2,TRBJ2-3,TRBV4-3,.,TGCGCCAGCAGCCAAGACCTAGTGCTAGGGACTAGCGGGGCGGATACGCAGTATTTT,CASSQDLVLGTSGADTQYF
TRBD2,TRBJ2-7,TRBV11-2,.,TGTGCCAGCAGCCCCCGACTAGCGGGAACCTACGAGCAGTACTTC,CASSPRLAGTYEQYF
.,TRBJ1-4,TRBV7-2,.,TGTGCCAGCAGCTTAGTGGGTGGGCGTAATGAAAAACTGTTTTTT,CASSLVGGRNEKLFF
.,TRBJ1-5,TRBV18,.,TGTGCCAGCTCACCGAGGAGCCTGCATTTT,CASSPRSLHF
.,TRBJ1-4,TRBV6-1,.,TGTGCCAGCAGTCTCCGAATGGAGGGTGGACTGTTTTTT,CASSLRMEGGLFF
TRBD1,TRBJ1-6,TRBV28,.,TGTGCCAGCAGTTTATTGCGCCGGGGACAGGGGGCGAAAAGAGGCTCACCCCTCCACTTT,CASSLLRRGQGAKRGSPLHF
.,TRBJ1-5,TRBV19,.,TGTGCCAGTAGTAGTGGCCGGGATCAACAGCCCCAGCATTTT,CASSSGRDQQPQHF
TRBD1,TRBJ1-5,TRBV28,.,TGTGCCAGCAGTCCTCCGGGCGGGACAGGCCATCAGCCCCAGCATTTT,CASSPPGGTGHQPQHF
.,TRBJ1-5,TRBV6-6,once,TGTGCCAGCACCCATTGGGTAGATCAGCCCCAGCATTTT,CASTHWVDQPQHF
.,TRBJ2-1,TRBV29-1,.,TGCAGCGTCGGAGACACCGACAATGAGCAGTTCTTC,CSVGDTDNEQFF
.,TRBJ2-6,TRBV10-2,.,TGCGCCAGCAAGACCCTCTCCGGGACTCGCCCTTCTGGGGCCAACGTCCTGACTTTC,CASKTLSGTRPSGANVLTF
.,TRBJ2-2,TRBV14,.,TGTGCCAGCAGCCAAGATTTAAACACCGGGGAGCTGTTTTTT,CASSQDLNTGELFF
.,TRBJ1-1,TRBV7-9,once,TGTGCCAGCAGCTCCGGGACACAACTACTTGAAGCTTTCTTT,CASSSGTQLLEAFF
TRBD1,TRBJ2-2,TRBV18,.,TGTGCCAGCTCACCCTGGGGACAGTTGAACACCGGGGAGCTGTTTTTT,CASSPWGQLNTGELFF
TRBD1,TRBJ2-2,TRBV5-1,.,TGCGCCAGCAGCGCAAAGGGACAGGGAGGAACCGGGGAGCTGTTTTTT,CASSAKGQGGTGELFF